The rows below give T cell receptor beta chains drawn from one sample of a study of T cells in Graves' hyperthyroidism and ophthalmopathy. TCRdb ran MiXCR on the multiplex PCR reads and lists one entry per CDR3 protein. The table lists fewer than 850,000 distinct CDR3 sequences, around 16% of them singletons. Sequences were obtained from blood. Receptor source: a man aged 50 to 60 with Graves' hyperthyroidism. Both conserved end residues are part of each CDR3. The D gene is left open where the match is weak. Some rows mark clone size as missing; the rest say once, few, many or name a class of expanded clone.

j_call	v_call	d_call	clone_size	cdr3_nt	cdr3_aa
TRBJ1-3	TRBV11-2	NA	many	TGTGCCAGCAGCTCCCCGGGGCGGGGAGACTCTGGAAACACCATATATTTT	CASSSPGRGDSGNTIYF
TRBJ1-2	TRBV29-1	NA	NA	TGCAGCGCTGAAGACTTCGTCCGGGGCTACACCTTC	CSAEDFVRGYTF
TRBJ2-1	TRBV6-1	TRBD2	many	TGTGCCAGCACCAGGACTAGCGGGATGAGCTCCTACAATGAGCAGTTCTTC	CASTRTSGMSSYNEQFF
TRBJ2-7	TRBV30	NA	many	TGTGCCTGGCGTCATCGGGCAGACCTTGGGGAGCAGTACTTC	CAWRHRADLGEQYF
TRBJ2-2	TRBV3-1	TRBD1	few	TGTGCCAGCAGTCCGGGACAGGTTGTTGGCGGGGAGCTGTTTTTT	CASSPGQVVGGELFF
TRBJ1-1	TRBV5-6	NA	NA	TGTGCCAGCAGCTTGGATCAGGGGCCCACTGAAGCTTTCTTT	CASSLDQGPTEAFF
TRBJ2-2	TRBV7-6	NA	few	TGTGCCAGCAGCTTAGAGAGCGCGACGTACACCGGGGAGCTGTTTTTT	CASSLESATYTGELFF
TRBJ1-1	TRBV7-3	NA	many	TGTGCCAGCAGCTCGATTATGAACACTGAAGCTTTCTTT	CASSSIMNTEAFF
TRBJ2-2	TRBV7-2	NA	NA	TGTGCCAGGAAGGACGGAGTGAACGCCGGGGAGCTGTTTTTT	CARKDGVNAGELFF
TRBJ2-5	TRBV3-1	NA	NA	TGTGCCAGCAGCCGGGATTTCGTAGTAGAGACCCAGTACTTC	CASSRDFVVETQYF